Following are 32 T cell receptor beta chains from one sample sequenced in a study of metastatic and nonmetastatic thyroid tumors. Patients were all untreated before their thyroid surgery. TCRdb reanalyzed the PCR reads with MiXCR. In the table there are fewer than 35,000 clones, around a quarter of which are singletons. Material for sequencing was blood. These receptors originate from a female donor with papillary thyroid cancer or a benign thyroid nodule (not recorded which). Some clones in this sample may be carry-over from other donors' samples.

In this sample, this clone turned up many times. The CDR3 DNA reads TGTGCCAGCAGTTACTCTGTTACTAGCGATCGCACAGATACGCAGTATTTT. As protein: CASSYSVTSDRTDTQYF. The genes are TRBV6-6 and TRBJ2-3; TRBD2 aligns across 7 bases. This CDR3 region has 17 residues. Trimming at V came to 0 bases and at J to 1 base, leaving 7 bases not matched to a gene. Germline V gene data show CDR1 as MNHNY and CDR2 as SVGAGI (reference sequence).

This clone occurred many times. In nucleotides, the CDR3 is TGTGCCAGCAGCGAATCCGCCGGGACAGGGGTCTACAATGAGCAGTTCTTC. It yields the protein CASSESAGTGVYNEQFF. This chain joins TRBV14 and TRBJ2-1, with TRBD1 matching 10 bases. The CDR3 is 17 residues long. J was trimmed by 3 bases and V by 5 bases; bases with no gene match: 10. CDR1 is SGHDN and CDR2 is FVKESK in the germline V gene.

On this clone: This could be a read error, since a much larger clone is one nucleotide away. The chain uses TRBV10-3 and TRBJ2-1; TRBD2 agrees at 15 bases. Germline V gives CDR1 ENHRY, CDR2 SYGVKD. The CDR3 is 17 residues long. After removal of 6 bases from V and 3 bases from J, the junction contained 6 bases not matched to a gene. CDR3 in amino acids: CAISPWTSGRGYNEQFF. The CDR3 coding sequence is TGTGCCATCAGCCCCTGGACTAGCGGGAGGGGCTACAATGAGCAGTTCTTC.

This clone has a count of ten or more. This chain links TRBV6-1 with TRBJ1-1, with D hard to call. There are 16 residues in the CDR3. V lost 2 bases and J lost 1, with 14 bases in between. Germline CDR1 MNHNS, CDR2 SASEGT. The CDR3 DNA follows: TGTGCCAGCAGTGAAAGGGCGGGCGCTGGGAACACTGAAGCTTTCTTT. It translates to CASSERAGAGNTEAFF.

Note on this clone: At one end the junction does not follow the germline gene, possibly because of a read error. The CDR3 DNA reads as TGCGGCGTTGACCGAGCGGGAGGTTACCAAGAGACCCAGTACTTC. As protein: CGVDRAGGYQETQYF. This chain uses TRBV29-1 with TRBJ2-5, with 9 bases identical to TRBD2. CDR3 size: 15 residues. CDR1 and CDR2 (germline): SQVTM, ANQGSEA.

Ten or more counts support this clone. Given the absence of the conserved phenylalanine or tryptophan at the CDR3 end, a read error is likely. This chain uses TRBV18 with TRBJ2-2, with D unresolved. In germline, CDR1 is KGHSH, CDR2 LQKENI. Trimming left V 2 bases short and J 0 bases short, with 10 bases between. The CDR3 extends over 16 amino acids. This chain's CDR3 is CASSPFGSSNTGELFS. DNA for the CDR3: TGTGCCAGCTCACCATTTGGCAGCTCGAACACCGGGGAGCTGTTTTCT.

The rearrangement joins TRBV20-1 to TRBJ2-3, with 9 bases matching TRBD2. There are 14 residues in the CDR3. In germline, CDR1 is DFQATT, CDR2 SNEGSKA (reference sequence). V lost 3 bases, J lost 5 bases, and 6 bases stayed unmatched. CDR3 nucleotides: TGCAGTGCTAGTGGCGGGAGGGTTTTAGATACGCAGTATTTT. Residues: CSASGGRVLDTQYF.

The chain links TRBV6-1 to TRBJ1-1; no definite D call. This CDR3 has 13 residues. Germline V gene lookup returns CDR1 MNHNS and CDR2 SASEGT. V lost 3 bases and J lost 5, with 10 bases in between. The CDR3 sequence is CASSDSRGTEAFF. The CDR3 coding sequence is TGTGCCAGCAGTGACAGTCGTGGGACTGAAGCTTTCTTT.

This clone was seen more than once but under ten times. This chain links TRBV6-1 with TRBJ1-5; 8 positions match TRBD1. There are 17 residues in the CDR3. The V gene's germline CDR1 is MNHNS and CDR2 SASEGT. Germline trimming cut 2 bases from V and 3 bases from J; bases unmatched to any gene: 9. The CDR3 nucleotides read TGTGCCAGCAGTGAAAGACAGGGGATAGTGGTCAATCAGCCCCAGCATTTT. Translation: CASSERQGIVVNQPQHF.

Relative to its sample, this clone is medium-sized. The chain has TRBV18 and TRBJ1-3; possibly TRBD1 for D (5 bases). The germline gives CDR1 KGHSH, CDR2 LQKENI. The ends were cut back, 5 bases at V and 0 bases at J, with 17 bases in the middle. This CDR3 comprises 17 residues. Here the CDR3 reads CASSYKSGTTSGNTIYF. The DNA of the CDR3 is TGTGCCAGCTCATATAAGTCGGGGACGACCTCTGGAAACACCATATATTTT.

The sample holds many counts of this clone. The sample carries other DNA sequences with the same CDR3. The chain couples TRBV9 to TRBJ1-1; no clear D. The CDR3 runs 12 residues. V lost 2 bases and J lost 3, with 5 bases in between. CDR1 and CDR2 from the germline V gene are SGDLS and YYNGEE. The chain's CDR3 is CASSVGDTEAFF. The CDR3, as DNA: TGTGCCAGCAGCGTTGGGGACACTGAAGCTTTCTTT.

The table lists this clone with many counts. The genes are TRBV6-1 and TRBJ2-5, with D tentatively TRBD2 (6 bases). Germline assignment: CDR1 MNHNS and CDR2 SASEGT. V was shortened by 7 bases and J by 5 bases, with 14 bases between the two germline ends. The CDR3 length is 13 residues. Written as DNA, the CDR3 is TGTGCCAGCACCCAAGACCGGGGGGAGACCCAGTACTTC. Translation: CASTQDRGETQYF.

This clone rates as medium-sized. The chain joins TRBV28 to TRBJ1-1; the D gene is possibly TRBD1 (6 bases). The CDR3 consists of 15 residues. The germline V gene encodes CDR1 MDHEN and CDR2 SYDVKM. V was shortened by 1 base and J by 1 base, with 10 bases between the two germline ends. CDR3 bases: TGTGCCAGCAGTTTATATTCGGGACAGAACACTGAAGCTTTCTTT. Translation: CASSLYSGQNTEAFF.

This clone was counted at least ten times. This chain uses TRBV29-1 with TRBJ2-2; 8 bases agree with TRBD1. The CDR3 covers 14 residues. The V gene end was trimmed by 6 bases and the J gene end by 0 bases; junction bases not matched to a gene: 3. Germline assignment: CDR1 SQVTM and CDR2 ANQGSEA. CDR3 protein: CSVLGQANTGELFF. As DNA, the CDR3 is TGCAGCGTCTTGGGACAGGCGAACACCGGGGAGCTGTTTTTT.

There are many counts of this clone. V is TRBV4-3 and J is TRBJ2-1; TRBD2 agrees at 9 bases. The CDR3 length is 20 residues. Germline CDR1 is LGHNA and CDR2 is YSLEER. V dropped 2 bases and J dropped 0; count of bases not matched to a gene: 14. For the CDR3, the DNA is TGCGCCAGCAGCCAAAACCCGGGACTAGCTTTTCAGAGCTCCTACAATGAGCAGTTCTTC. This codes for CASSQNPGLAFQSSYNEQFF.

This clone has at least ten counts. The chain has TRBV28 and TRBJ2-6; no clear D gene. The CDR3 is 19 residues long. The germline V gene encodes CDR1 MDHEN and CDR2 SYDVKM. V shed 6 bases and J shed 0 bases, with 21 bases lying between them. CDR3: CASRGKGNQRSSGANVLTF. DNA for the CDR3: TGTGCCAGCAGGGGGAAAGGGAACCAGAGGAGCTCTGGGGCCAACGTCCTGACTTTC.

This clone was recorded at least ten times. This may arise from a read error, as a much more abundant clone is one base away. The chain recombines TRBV6-2 or TRBV6-3 with TRBJ2-2; D remains unclear. The germline V gene has CDR1 MNHEY and CDR2 SVGEGT. V shed 6 bases and J shed 6 bases, with 11 bases lying between them. The CDR3 consists of 13 residues. For the CDR3, the DNA is TGTGCCAGCAGCCGCAACTCCCCCGGGGAGCTGTTTTTT. This codes for CASSRNSPGELFF.

This clone was seen at least ten times. V usage is TRBV12-3 or TRBV12-4 and J usage is TRBJ2-3; 8 nucleotides agree with TRBD1. The CDR3 covers 16 residues. Trimming at V came to 3 bases and at J to 3 bases, leaving 8 bases not matched to a gene. The CDR3 reads CASSFRTGSVTDTQYF. Here the CDR3 DNA reads TGTGCCAGCAGTTTCAGGACAGGGTCGGTGACAGATACGCAGTATTTT.

The V gene is TRBV20-1, the J gene TRBJ2-1; weak D call: TRBD1 (5 bases). Germline CDR1 DFQATT, CDR2 SNEGSKA (reference sequence). This CDR3 spans 12 amino acids. V was pared by 4 bases and J by 7 bases, with 11 bases between. This CDR3 reads CSAIRGRNEQFF. The CDR3 nucleotides read TGCAGTGCTATTAGGGGCCGAAATGAGCAGTTCTTC.

This clone was observed many times. The junction differs from germline at one of its ends, possibly a read error. The V call is TRBV14, the J call TRBJ2-1; D remains unclear. The CDR3 runs 13 residues. Germline CDR1 is SGHDN and CDR2 is FVKESK. CDR3 region: CASSQVMEGEQFF. In DNA, the CDR3 is TGTGCCAGCAGTCAAGTGATGGAAGGTGAGCAGTTCTTC.

This clone was detected ten times or more. The chain uses TRBV20-1 and TRBJ2-7; 11 bases are a match to TRBD2. CDR1 is DFQATT and CDR2 is SNEGSKA in the germline V gene (reference sequence). V was clipped by 3 bases and J by 6 bases; unmatched bases: 10. The length of the CDR3 is 15 residues. This CDR3 reads CSARGTSGGGVEQYF. Written as DNA, the CDR3 is TGCAGTGCTAGGGGGACTAGCGGAGGCGGGGTCGAGCAGTACTTC.

This clone came up a few times. This chain uses TRBV19 with TRBJ2-2, with 11 bases that match TRBD2. The V gene's germline CDR1 is LNHDA and CDR2 SQIVND (reference sequence). The V and J ends lost 3 bases and 2 bases, in that order; junction bases with no gene match: 5. This CDR3 contains 17 residues. In DNA form, the CDR3 reads TGTGCCAGTAGTATTATAACTAGCGGGAGAAACACCGGGGAGCTGTTTTTT. Translation gives CASSIITSGRNTGELFF.

This clone appeared a few times. This may be a read error: a much more frequent sequence differs by one nucleotide. The rearrangement uses TRBV7-9 and TRBJ1-4; maybe TRBD1 (5 bases). Germline V lookup: CDR1 SEHNR, CDR2 FQNEAQ (reference sequence). Trimming took off 7 bases at V and 3 bases at J, with 15 bases between the two ends. The CDR3 is 15 amino acids. The CDR3 is CASNNIVTANEKLFF. CDR3 nucleotide sequence: TGTGCCAGCAATAACATCGTGACAGCTAATGAAAAACTGTTTTTT.

This clone was seen at least ten times. Other DNA sequences in the sample encode the same CDR3. The rearrangement links TRBV19 to TRBJ1-1; no reliable D call. There are 15 residues in the CDR3. Trimming removed 5 bases from V and 0 bases from J, with 13 bases in between. Germline-derived CDR1 and CDR2 are LNHDA and SQIVND (reference sequence). The CDR3 sequence: CASSQSPRMNTEAFF. Here the CDR3 DNA reads TGTGCCAGTAGTCAATCCCCCCGGATGAACACTGAAGCTTTCTTT.

This clone was found many times. V usage is TRBV2 and J usage is TRBJ1-1; D not certain. V was clipped by 8 bases and J by 0 bases, with 10 bases between them. The germline V gene has CDR1 SNHLY and CDR2 FYNNEI. This CDR3 is built from 13 residues. Here the CDR3 reads CASCRDMNTEAFF. The CDR3 nucleotides read TGTGCCAGCTGTAGGGATATGAACACTGAAGCTTTCTTT.

V and J are TRBV5-1 and TRBJ2-3; 9 bases align to TRBD2. With V trimmed by 2 bases and J by 5 bases, 6 bases remained unmatched. Germline V gene lookup returns CDR1 SGHRS and CDR2 YFSETQ. This CDR3 is 15 amino acids long. The DNA of the CDR3 is TGCGCCAGCAGCTTTAGCGGGAGTCGGGTAGATACGCAGTATTTT. This codes for CASSFSGSRVDTQYF.

V and J are TRBV11-2 and TRBJ2-1; 13 bases map to TRBD2. The CDR3 totals 16 residues. The germline V gene encodes CDR1 SGHAT and CDR2 FQNNGV. J lost 3 bases, V lost 5 bases, and 4 bases had no gene match. The CDR3 DNA sequence: TGTGCCAGCAGCCGGACTAGCGGGGGATACTACAATGAGCAGTTCTTC. Residues: CASSRTSGGYYNEQFF.

This clone was detected a few times. Here the CDR3 reads CEAGRGAETQYF. CDR3 in DNA: TGTGAAGCTGGGCGGGGGGCAGAGACCCAGTACTTC. The V call is TRBV7-9, the J call TRBJ2-5; 8 positions agree with TRBD2. This CDR3 has 12 amino acids. CDR1 and CDR2 (germline): SEHNR, FQNEAQ (reference sequence).

A word on this clone: This likely comes from a read error, as the CDR3 has no conserved phenylalanine or tryptophan at its end. No DNA is shown, since the ends of the CDR3 on it are uncertain; the CDR3 is the one TCRdb lists. The rearrangement joins TRBV6-2 or TRBV6-3 to TRBJ2-5. CDR1 MNHEY and CDR2 SVGEGT come from the germline V gene. 13 amino acids form the CDR3, both terminal residues included. CDR3 protein: CASSYAAQETQNL.

The genes are TRBV7-2 and TRBJ2-7, with D unresolved. The CDR3 contains 14 residues. The V gene's germline CDR1 is SGHTA and CDR2 FQGNSA. Trimming shortened V by 3 bases and J by 3 bases, and 12 bases separated the two germline ends. CDR3 residues: CASSFWEGIYEQYF. CDR3 nucleotide sequence: TGTGCCAGCAGCTTTTGGGAAGGAATCTACGAGCAGTACTTC.

Ten or more counts support this clone. A read error is possible here, since a much larger clone lies one base away. At the DNA level, this CDR3 is encoded by other sequences in the same sample as well. The chain combines TRBV29-1 with TRBJ1-1, with 9 positions matching TRBD1. CDR3 length equals 14 residues. Germline V CDR1 and CDR2: SQVTM, ANQGSEA. Here the CDR3 DNA reads TGCAGCGTTGAATTAGACAGGGGGGCCACTGAAGCATTCTTT. Translating it yields CSVELDRGATEAFF. The full variable domain, completed using reference TRBV29-1 and TRBJ1-1, is SAVISQKPSRDICQRGTSLTIQCQVDSQVTMMFWYRQQPGQSLTLIATANQGSEATYESGFVIDKFPISRPNLTFSTLTVSNMSPEDSSIYLCSVELDRGATEAFFGQGTRLTVV.

This clone has more than one count but fewer than ten. V usage is TRBV11-2 and J usage is TRBJ1-6; unclear D gene. This CDR3 contains 17 residues. The V end was cut by 5 bases, the J end by 0 bases, with 14 bases between. Germline CDR1 is SGHAT and CDR2 is FQNNGV. The CDR3 loop is CASSRAKWGSYNSPLHF. As DNA, the CDR3 is TGTGCCAGCAGCCGGGCTAAGTGGGGCTCCTATAATTCACCCCTCCACTTT.